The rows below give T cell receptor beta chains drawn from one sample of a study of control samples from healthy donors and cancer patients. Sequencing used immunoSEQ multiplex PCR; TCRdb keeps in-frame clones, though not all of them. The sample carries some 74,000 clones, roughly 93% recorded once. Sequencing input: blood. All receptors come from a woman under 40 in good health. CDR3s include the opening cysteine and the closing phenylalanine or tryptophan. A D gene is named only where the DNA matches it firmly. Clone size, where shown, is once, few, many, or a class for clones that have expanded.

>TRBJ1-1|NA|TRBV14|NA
CASSLMNTEAFF
TGTGCCAGCAGCCTTATGAACACTGAAGCTTTCTTT
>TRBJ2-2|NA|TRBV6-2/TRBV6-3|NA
CASSSHSRSGELFF
TGTGCCAGCAGTTCGCACAGCAGGTCCGGGGAGCTGTTTTTT
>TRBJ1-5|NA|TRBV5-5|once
CASSGAAGFQQPQHF
TGTGCCAGCAGCGGGGCGGCAGGGTTCCAGCAGCCCCAGCATTTT
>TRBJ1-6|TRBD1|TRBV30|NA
CAWKWQGATYNSPLHF
TGTGCCTGGAAGTGGCAGGGGGCTACCTATAATTCACCCCTCCACTTT
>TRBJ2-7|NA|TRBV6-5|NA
CASSYDRSLAYEQYF
TGTGCCAGCAGTTACGACAGGTCTTTAGCCTACGAGCAGTACTTC
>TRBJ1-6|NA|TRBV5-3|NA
CARSLRSHNSPLHF
TGTGCCAGAAGCTTACGAAGTCATAATTCACCCCTCCACTTT
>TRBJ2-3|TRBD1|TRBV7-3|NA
CASSSGGSTDTQYF
TGTGCCAGCAGCTCAGGGGGTAGCACAGATACGCAGTATTTT
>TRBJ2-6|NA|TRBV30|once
CAWSPKNVGRGGGYLSGANVLTF
TGTGCCTGGTCGCCTAAAAACGTTGGCAGGGGGGGTGGCTACCTCTCTGGGGCCAACGTCCTGACTTTC
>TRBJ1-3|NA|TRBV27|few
CASSTRSSGNTIYF
TGTGCCAGCAGTACTCGGAGCTCTGGAAACACCATATATTTT
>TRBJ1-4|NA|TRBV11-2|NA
CASSLVTNEKLFF
TGTGCCAGCAGCTTAGTGACTAATGAAAAACTGTTTTTT
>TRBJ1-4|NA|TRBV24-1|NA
CATNPEDAAYEKLFF
TGTGCCACCAATCCAGAAGACGCCGCCTACGAAAAACTGTTTTTT
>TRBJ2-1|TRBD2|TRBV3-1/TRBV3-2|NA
CASSQIMLGLAGGVQFF
TGTGCCAGCAGCCAAATAATGTTGGGACTAGCGGGGGGGGTACAGTTCTTC
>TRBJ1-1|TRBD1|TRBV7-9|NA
CASSQDRDTEAFF
TGTGCCAGCAGCCAAGACAGGGACACTGAAGCTTTCTTT
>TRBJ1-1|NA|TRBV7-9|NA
CASSLAGEGGTEAFF
TGTGCCAGCAGCTTAGCGGGGGAGGGGGGCACTGAAGCTTTCTTT
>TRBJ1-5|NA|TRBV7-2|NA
CASSFGQNQPQHF
TGTGCCAGCAGCTTTGGACAGAATCAGCCCCAGCATTTT
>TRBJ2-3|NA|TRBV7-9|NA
CASSPDSPDTQYF
TGTGCCAGCAGTCCTGACAGCCCGGATACGCAGTATTTT